Below, 12 T cell receptor beta chains from the same sample are listed, as sequenced in a study of T cell responses to AZD1222 COVID-19 vaccine (TCRdb year 2021). The time point label corresponds to: baseline before first vaccination. Receptor amplification or capture employed the immunoSEQ multiplex PCR assay. In its TCRdb copy, this immuneACCESS table keeps in-frame sequences only and misses some clones. Where compared with another copy, unresolved V genes explain less than half of these, and the others have no known cause. Within this sample are 56,000 or so clones, with around 85% of them counted one time only. About 16% of the sample goes to the ten largest clones. The specimen comprised peripheral blood, sampled on day 0 of AZD1222 vaccination. Source of these receptors: an adult in good health.

The V and J genes are TRBV19 and TRBJ1-1; D gene uncertain. This CDR3 has 12 amino acids. Deletions cut 3 bases from V and 4 bases from J, with 6 bases between. Per the germline V gene, CDR1 is LNHDA and CDR2 is SQIVND (reference sequence). CDR3 coding DNA: TGTGCCAGTAGTATCGGGGTCACTGAAGCTTTCTTT. Translating gives CASSIGVTEAFF.

The J gene is TRBJ2-7, the V gene TRBV27; tentative D call: TRBD1 (7 bases). From germline, CDR1 is MNHEY and CDR2 SMNVEV (reference sequence). V was pared by 8 bases and J by 2 bases, with 13 bases between. The CDR3 contains 13 residues. Here the CDR3 DNA reads TGTGCCAGCGGGCCAGGGGGGCCCTACGAGCAGTACTTC. It specifies CASGPGGPYEQYF.

This chain uses TRBV4-1 with TRBJ1-4; 9 bases are shared with TRBD1. The CDR3 has 15 amino acids. Germline V gives CDR1 MGHRA, CDR2 YSYEKL. With V trimmed by 5 bases and J by 5 bases, 6 bases remained unmatched. The CDR3 nucleotides read TGCGCCAGCAGCTCACAGGGGGCGCGGAATGAAAAACTGTTTTTT. Translation: CASSSQGARNEKLFF.

This rearrangement joins TRBV2 to TRBJ1-1, with TRBD1 matching 8 bases. The CDR3 has 15 amino acids. With V trimmed by 6 bases and J by 5 bases, 11 bases remained unmatched. The germline gives CDR1 SNHLY, CDR2 FYNNEI. The CDR3 DNA reads TGTGCCAGCAGCCAGGGGGCGCATGAATTGACTGAAGCTTTCTTT. Its translation: CASSQGAHELTEAFF.

The rearrangement links TRBV30 to TRBJ2-5, with a weak D call TRBD1 (6 bases). This CDR3 spans 13 amino acids. V was shortened by 3 bases and J by 2 bases, with 10 bases between the two germline ends. Germline V gives CDR1 GTSNPN, CDR2 SVGIG (reference sequence). The CDR3 coding sequence is TGTGCCTGGAGGAGGACAGTTCAAGAGACCCAGTACTTC. This encodes CAWRRTVQETQYF.

By frequency in the sample, this clone is medium-sized. The V and J genes are TRBV7-6 and TRBJ2-2; the match to TRBD2 covers 9 bases. The CDR3 runs to 18 residues. Trimming cost V 1 base and J 2 bases; bases outside gene matches: 8. Germline V gene sequence: CDR1 SGHVS, CDR2 FNYEAQ. This chain's CDR3 is CASSLDVAGGRNTGELFF. The CDR3 DNA is TGTGCCAGCAGCTTAGACGTTGCGGGGGGGAGAAACACCGGGGAGCTGTTTTTT.

This chain connects TRBV5-1 to TRBJ1-6, with D maybe TRBD1 (5 bases). CDR3 size: 15 residues. V lost 0 bases, J lost 9 bases, and 13 bases lay in between. CDR1 and CDR2 from the germline V gene are SGHRS and YFSETQ. The DNA for the CDR3 is TGCGCCAGCAGCTTGGCCGGGGCGGGAGGTTCACCCCTCCACTTT. Translating it yields CASSLAGAGGSPLHF.

This clone appeared once. The chain couples TRBV4-2 to TRBJ2-5, with D possibly matching TRBD1 (6 bases). Trimming pared 3 bases from V and 9 bases from J, leaving 17 bases between. The CDR3 loop spans 14 amino acids. In germline, CDR1 is LGHNA, CDR2 YNFKEQ. The CDR3 DNA sequence: TGTGCCAGCAGCCATCTGACAGGTTTGAAGGCCCAGTACTTC. Amino acid sequence: CASSHLTGLKAQYF.

This chain joins TRBV23-1 and TRBJ1-5; D is unclear. TRBV23-1 is annotated as an ORF whose role is uncertain. V lost 0 bases, J lost 5 bases, and 8 bases lay in between. This CDR3 contains 14 residues. As DNA, the CDR3 is TGCGCCAGCAGTCAATCGCCCCGTTATCAGCCCCAGCATTTT. Translating it yields CASSQSPRYQPQHF.

This rearrangement joins TRBV4-1 to TRBJ2-1; D not resolved. Germline V gives CDR1 MGHRA, CDR2 YSYEKL. The V and J ends lost 3 bases and 4 bases respectively, with 16 bases between them. The CDR3 is 16 amino acids. The CDR3 loop reads CASSHLDILVYNEQFF. The DNA of the CDR3 is TGCGCCAGCAGCCACTTAGACATCCTTGTATACAATGAGCAGTTCTTC.

The chain is built from TRBV10-3 and TRBJ2-5; 8 bases match TRBD1. This CDR3 comprises 13 residues. Trimming at V came to 3 bases and at J to 4 bases, leaving 1 base not matched to a gene. The germline CDR1 and CDR2 sequences are ENHRY and SYGVKD. CDR3 sequence: CAISDGTGETQYF. Here the CDR3 DNA reads TGTGCCATCAGTGACGGGACAGGAGAGACCCAGTACTTC.

The rearrangement joins TRBV3-1 (or the pseudogene TRBV3-2) to TRBJ2-7; no firm D call. The CDR3 extends over 12 amino acids. The V gene lost 1 base and the J gene lost 13 bases, with 14 bases spanning the gap. CDR1 LGHDT and CDR2 YNNKEL come from the germline V gene (reference sequence). As DNA, the CDR3 is TGTGCCAGCAGCCAAGCTTCTCGGCCTTCTTACTTC. It specifies CASSQASRPSYF.